These T cell receptor beta chains were read from a single sample in a study of T cells in Graves' hyperthyroidism and ophthalmopathy. From the multiplex PCR reads, TCRdb called clonotypes with MiXCR, one entry per CDR3 protein. The sample carries around 380,000 distinct CDR3 sequences, about 13% recorded once. Input material: blood. The receptor set was obtained from a man aged 25-45 years with Graves' hyperthyroidism that later progressed to Graves' ophthalmopathy. Each CDR3 is given with its conserved first and last residue. Fields, in order: V gene, J gene, D gene, CDR3 protein. A D gene is named only where the DNA matches it firmly.

v_gene: TRBV7-2; j_gene: TRBJ2-5; d_gene: .; CDR3aa: CASSLEQEGWTQYF
v_gene: TRBV13; j_gene: TRBJ1-2; d_gene: TRBD1; CDR3aa: CASSPVPGQSYGYTF
v_gene: TRBV6-1; j_gene: TRBJ2-3; d_gene: .; CDR3aa: CASTPYPGTHTDTQYF
v_gene: TRBV7-9; j_gene: TRBJ2-3; d_gene: .; CDR3aa: CASSLVAGTDTQYF
v_gene: TRBV9; j_gene: TRBJ1-6; d_gene: TRBD1; CDR3aa: CASSIGTAPNSPLHF
v_gene: TRBV12-3/TRBV12-4; j_gene: TRBJ2-5; d_gene: .; CDR3aa: CASSIGQGRDRGALQETQYF
v_gene: TRBV30; j_gene: TRBJ1-1; d_gene: .; CDR3aa: CAWSVLGTEAFF
v_gene: TRBV20-1; j_gene: TRBJ2-3; d_gene: TRBD1; CDR3aa: CSEPWTGEDTQYF
v_gene: TRBV20-1; j_gene: TRBJ1-5; d_gene: .; CDR3aa: CSASKVQAARNQPQHF
v_gene: TRBV12-3/TRBV12-4; j_gene: TRBJ2-1; d_gene: TRBD2; CDR3aa: CASNLERGSYNEQFF
v_gene: TRBV27; j_gene: TRBJ1-5; d_gene: .; CDR3aa: CASRLLRDQPQHF
v_gene: TRBV11-2; j_gene: TRBJ2-2; d_gene: TRBD1; CDR3aa: CASGDRDRGRTGELFF
v_gene: TRBV11-2; j_gene: TRBJ2-5; d_gene: .; CDR3aa: CASSSGPGRQETQYF
v_gene: TRBV15; j_gene: TRBJ1-1; d_gene: .; CDR3aa: CATSRDGWGVSTEAFF
v_gene: TRBV6-1; j_gene: TRBJ2-2; d_gene: TRBD2; CDR3aa: CASSEDGGGTGELFF
v_gene: TRBV7-2; j_gene: TRBJ2-3; d_gene: TRBD2; CDR3aa: CASSSSGGAGDTQYF
v_gene: TRBV9; j_gene: TRBJ1-3; d_gene: .; CDR3aa: CASSVGLGPAGNTIYF
v_gene: TRBV29-1; j_gene: TRBJ1-4; d_gene: TRBD1; CDR3aa: CSVVGTGVFSEKLFF
v_gene: TRBV11-3; j_gene: TRBJ1-6; d_gene: .; CDR3aa: CASSSTPRSPLHF
v_gene: TRBV7-8; j_gene: TRBJ2-7; d_gene: TRBD1; CDR3aa: CASSPDRGLSYEQYF
v_gene: TRBV13; j_gene: TRBJ1-1; d_gene: .; CDR3aa: CASSPLGSLAFF
v_gene: TRBV13; j_gene: TRBJ2-7; d_gene: TRBD2; CDR3aa: CASSFVGGEGEQYF
v_gene: TRBV15; j_gene: TRBJ2-2; d_gene: .; CDR3aa: CATSRGTLVGELFF